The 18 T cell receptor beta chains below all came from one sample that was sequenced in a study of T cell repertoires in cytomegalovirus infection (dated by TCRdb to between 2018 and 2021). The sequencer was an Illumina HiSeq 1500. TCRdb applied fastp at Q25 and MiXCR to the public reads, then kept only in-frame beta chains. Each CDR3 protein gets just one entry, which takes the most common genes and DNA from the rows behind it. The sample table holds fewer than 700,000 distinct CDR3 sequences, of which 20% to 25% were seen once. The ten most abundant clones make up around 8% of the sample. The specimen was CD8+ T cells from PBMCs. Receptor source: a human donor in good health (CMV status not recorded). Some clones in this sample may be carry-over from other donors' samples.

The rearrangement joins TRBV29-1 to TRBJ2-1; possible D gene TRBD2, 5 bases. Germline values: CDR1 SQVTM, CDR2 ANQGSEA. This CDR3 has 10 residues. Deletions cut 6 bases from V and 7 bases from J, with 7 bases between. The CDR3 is CSVERNEQFF. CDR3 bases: TGCAGCGTGGAGCGGAATGAGCAGTTCTTC.

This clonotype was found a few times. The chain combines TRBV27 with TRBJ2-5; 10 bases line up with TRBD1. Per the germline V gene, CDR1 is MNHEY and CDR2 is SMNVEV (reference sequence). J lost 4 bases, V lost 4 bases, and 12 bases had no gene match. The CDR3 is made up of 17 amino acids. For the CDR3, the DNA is TGTGCCAGCAGTTCCCTCCCCCCGGGACAGGGGACAGAGACCCAGTACTTC. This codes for CASSSLPPGQGTETQYF.

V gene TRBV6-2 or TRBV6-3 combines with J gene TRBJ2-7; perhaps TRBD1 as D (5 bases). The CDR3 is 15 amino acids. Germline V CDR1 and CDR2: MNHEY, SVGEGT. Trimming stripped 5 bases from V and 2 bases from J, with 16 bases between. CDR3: CASSTPRASTYEQYV. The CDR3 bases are TGTGCCAGCAGTACTCCCAGGGCATCAACCTACGAGCAGTACGTC.

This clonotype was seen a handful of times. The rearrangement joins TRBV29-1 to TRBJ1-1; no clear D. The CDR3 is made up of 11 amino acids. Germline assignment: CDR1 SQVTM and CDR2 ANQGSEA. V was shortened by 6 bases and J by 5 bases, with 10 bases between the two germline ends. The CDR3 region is CSVLRATEAFF. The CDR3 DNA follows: TGCAGCGTACTCAGAGCGACTGAAGCTTTCTTT.

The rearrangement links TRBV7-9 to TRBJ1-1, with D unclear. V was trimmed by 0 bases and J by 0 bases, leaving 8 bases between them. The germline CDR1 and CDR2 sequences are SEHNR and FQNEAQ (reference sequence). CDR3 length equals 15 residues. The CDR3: CASSLARQLNTEAFF. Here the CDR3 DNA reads TGTGCCAGCAGCTTAGCGCGGCAGCTGAACACTGAAGCTTTCTTT.

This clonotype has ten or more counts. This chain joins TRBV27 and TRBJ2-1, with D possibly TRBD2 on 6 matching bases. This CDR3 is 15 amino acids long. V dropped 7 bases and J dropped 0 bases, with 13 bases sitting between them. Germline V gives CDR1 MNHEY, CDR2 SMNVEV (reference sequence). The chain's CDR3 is CASILVGSSYNEQFF. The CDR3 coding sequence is TGTGCCAGCATACTTGTCGGGAGCTCCTACAATGAGCAGTTCTTC.

CDR3 in DNA: TGTGCCAGCAGTTCGGGTGACAACGAGCAGTACGTC. It encodes CASSSGDNEQYV. The chain recombines TRBV12-3 or TRBV12-4 with TRBJ2-7; D not resolved. The ends were cut back, 4 bases at V and 5 bases at J, with 9 bases in the middle. The CDR3 has 12 residues.

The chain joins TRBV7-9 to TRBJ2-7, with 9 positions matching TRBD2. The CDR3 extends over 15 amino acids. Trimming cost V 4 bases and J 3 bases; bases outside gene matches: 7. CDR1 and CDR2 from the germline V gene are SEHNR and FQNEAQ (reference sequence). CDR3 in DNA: TGTGCCAGCAGCTATACTAGCGGGTACGACTACGAGCAGTACTTC. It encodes CASSYTSGYDYEQYF.

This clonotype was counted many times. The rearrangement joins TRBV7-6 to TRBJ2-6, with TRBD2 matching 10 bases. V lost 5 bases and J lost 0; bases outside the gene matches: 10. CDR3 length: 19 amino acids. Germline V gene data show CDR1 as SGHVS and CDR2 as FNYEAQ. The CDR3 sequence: CASSPYSGGSFSGANVLTF. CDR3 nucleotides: TGTGCCAGCAGCCCCTATAGCGGGGGGTCGTTCTCTGGGGCCAACGTCCTGACTTTC.

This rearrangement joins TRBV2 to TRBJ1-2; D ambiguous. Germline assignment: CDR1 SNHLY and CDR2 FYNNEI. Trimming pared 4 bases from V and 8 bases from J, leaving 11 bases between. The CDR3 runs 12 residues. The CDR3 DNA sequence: TGTGCCAGCAGTGGATACGGCACGGGCTACACCTTC. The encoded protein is CASSGYGTGYTF.

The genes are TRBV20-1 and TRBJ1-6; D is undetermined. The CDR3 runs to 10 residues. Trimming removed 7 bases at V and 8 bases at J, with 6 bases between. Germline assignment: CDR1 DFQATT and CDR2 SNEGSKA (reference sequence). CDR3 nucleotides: TGCAGTGTCGGGGATTCACCCCTCCACTTT. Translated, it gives CSVGDSPLHF.

Written as DNA, the CDR3 is TGTGCCTGCGAGAGGGCCGGCGAGCAGTACGTC. It yields the protein CACERAGEQYV. The chain has TRBV7-9 and TRBJ2-7; possibly TRBD2 for D (5 bases). The CDR3 runs to 11 residues. Deletions cut 11 bases from V and 6 bases from J, with 14 bases between. CDR1 SEHNR and CDR2 FQNEAQ come from the germline V gene (reference sequence).

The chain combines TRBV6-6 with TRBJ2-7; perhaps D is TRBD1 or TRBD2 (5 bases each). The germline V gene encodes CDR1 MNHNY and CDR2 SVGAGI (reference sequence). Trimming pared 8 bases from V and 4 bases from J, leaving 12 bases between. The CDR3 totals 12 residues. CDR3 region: CASSWDQYEQYV. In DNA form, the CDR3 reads TGTGCCAGCTCGTGGGACCAATACGAGCAGTACGTC.

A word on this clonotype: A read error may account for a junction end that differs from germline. The CDR3 sequence is CASSFTGIGELIF. The CDR3 DNA sequence: TGTGCCAGCAGCTTCACAGGGATCGGGGAGCTGATTTTT. This sequence joins TRBV14 and TRBJ2-2; D is possibly TRBD1 (6 bases). This CDR3 spans 13 amino acids. CDR1 is SGHDN and CDR2 is FVKESK in the germline V gene.

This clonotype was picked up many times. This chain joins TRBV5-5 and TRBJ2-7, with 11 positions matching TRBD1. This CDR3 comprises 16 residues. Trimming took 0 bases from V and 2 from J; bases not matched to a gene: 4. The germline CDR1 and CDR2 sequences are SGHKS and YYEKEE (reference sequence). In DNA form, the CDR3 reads TGTGCCAGCAGCTTGGGGACAGGGGGCTCTACCTACGAGCAGTACTTC. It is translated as CASSLGTGGSTYEQYF.

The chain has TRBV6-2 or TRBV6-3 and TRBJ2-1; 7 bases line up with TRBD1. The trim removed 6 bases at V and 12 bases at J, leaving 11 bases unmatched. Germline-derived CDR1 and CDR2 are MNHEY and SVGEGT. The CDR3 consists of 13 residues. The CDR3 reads CASRGQPDGWQFF. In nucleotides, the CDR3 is TGTGCCAGCAGGGGACAGCCCGACGGCTGGCAGTTCTTC.

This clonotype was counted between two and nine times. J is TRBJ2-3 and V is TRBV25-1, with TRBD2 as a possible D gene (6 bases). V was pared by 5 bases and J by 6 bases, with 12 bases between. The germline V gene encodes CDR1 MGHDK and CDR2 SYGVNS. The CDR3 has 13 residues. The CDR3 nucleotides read TGTGCCAGCAGTTGGGGGGTCAAGGATACGCAGTATTTT. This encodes CASSWGVKDTQYF.

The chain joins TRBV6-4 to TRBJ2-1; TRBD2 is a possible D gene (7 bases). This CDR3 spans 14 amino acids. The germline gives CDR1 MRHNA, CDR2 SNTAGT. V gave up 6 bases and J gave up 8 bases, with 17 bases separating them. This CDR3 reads CASRGGVGFDEQFF. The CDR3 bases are TGTGCCAGCAGAGGGGGGGTTGGTTTCGATGAGCAGTTCTTC.